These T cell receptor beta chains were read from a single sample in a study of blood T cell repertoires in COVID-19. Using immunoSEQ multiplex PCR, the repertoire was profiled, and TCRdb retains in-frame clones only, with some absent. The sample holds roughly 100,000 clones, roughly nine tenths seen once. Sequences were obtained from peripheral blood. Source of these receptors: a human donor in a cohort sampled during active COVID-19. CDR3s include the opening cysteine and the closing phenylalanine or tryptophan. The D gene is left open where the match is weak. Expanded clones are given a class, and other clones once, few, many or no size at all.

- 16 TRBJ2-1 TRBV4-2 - CASSRVLGGGGNEQFF TGTGCCAGCAGCCGCGTCTTAGGGGGGGGCGGCAATGAGCAGTTCTTC
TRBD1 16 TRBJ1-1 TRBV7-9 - CASSRDNRGPTTEAFF TGTGCCAGCAGCCGAGATAACAGGGGCCCGACGACTGAAGCTTTCTTT
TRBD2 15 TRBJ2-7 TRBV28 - CASIPPGLAGGEQYF TGTGCCAGCATCCCCCCCGGACTAGCGGGAGGCGAGCAGTACTTC
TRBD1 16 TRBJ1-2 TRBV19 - CASSPDPGQSIYGYTF TGTGCCAGTAGTCCGGACCCGGGACAGAGCATCTATGGCTACACCTTC
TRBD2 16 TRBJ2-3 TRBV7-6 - CASSLGASGSTDTQYF TGTGCCAGCAGCTTAGGAGCTAGCGGGAGCACAGATACGCAGTATTTT
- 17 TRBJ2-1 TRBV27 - CASSPVTRDSRYNEQFF TGTGCCAGCTCCCCGGTGACGCGGGACAGTAGATACAATGAGCAGTTCTTC
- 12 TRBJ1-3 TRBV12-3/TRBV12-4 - CASSRGGNTIYF TGTGCCAGCAGCCGGGGGGGAAACACCATATATTTT
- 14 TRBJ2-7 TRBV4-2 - CASSPGVGFSEQYF TGTGCCAGCAGCCCCGGGGTGGGTTTCAGCGAGCAGTACTTC
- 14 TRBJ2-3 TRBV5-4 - CASSLDTFTDTQYF TGTGCCAGCAGCCTGGACACGTTTACAGATACGCAGTATTTT
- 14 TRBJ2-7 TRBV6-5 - CASSYSGSGYEQYF TGTGCCAGCAGTTACTCTGGTTCGGGCTACGAGCAGTACTTC
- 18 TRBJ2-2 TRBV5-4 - CASSLGPSTGLWGGELFF TGTGCCAGCAGCTTGGGACCATCAACCGGACTATGGGGCGGGGAGCTGTTTTTT
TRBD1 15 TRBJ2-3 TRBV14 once CASSQGYRGSDTQYF TGTGCCAGCAGCCAAGGATACAGGGGATCCGATACGCAGTATTTT
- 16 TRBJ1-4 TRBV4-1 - CASSQEVPGDHEKLFF TGCGCCAGCAGCCAAGAAGTCCCAGGGGATCATGAAAAACTGTTTTTT
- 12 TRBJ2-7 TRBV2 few CASSDRGYEQYF TGTGCCAGCAGTGACAGGGGCTACGAGCAGTACTTC
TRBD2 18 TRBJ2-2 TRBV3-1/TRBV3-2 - CASSQGVGGAPSTGELFF TGTGCCAGCAGCCAAGGGGTCGGGGGGGCACCGAGCACCGGGGAGCTGTTTTTT
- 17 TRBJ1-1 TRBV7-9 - CASSTPPTRGTNTEAFF TGTGCCAGCAGCACCCCCCCGACAAGGGGAACCAACACTGAAGCTTTCTTT
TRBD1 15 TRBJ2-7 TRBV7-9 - CASSLDRGIYHEQYF TGTGCCAGCAGCTTAGACAGGGGCATTTACCACGAGCAGTACTTC
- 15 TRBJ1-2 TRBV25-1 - CASSDRSGLGYGYTF TGTGCCAGCAGTGATCGGTCAGGTCTGGGCTATGGCTACACCTTC
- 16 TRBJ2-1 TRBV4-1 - CASSQDGGVSYNEQFF TGCGCCAGCAGCCAAGATGGCGGGGTGTCCTACAATGAGCAGTTCTTC
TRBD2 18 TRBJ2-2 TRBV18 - CASSPSGQRERFTGELFF TGTGCCAGCTCACCATCGGGGCAGCGGGAGCGGTTCACCGGGGAGCTGTTTTTT
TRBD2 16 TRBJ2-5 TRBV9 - CASSVGSSGPQETQYF TGTGCCAGCAGCGTAGGGTCTAGCGGCCCCCAAGAGACCCAGTACTTC
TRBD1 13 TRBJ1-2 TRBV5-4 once CASSFGTAYGYTF TGTGCCAGCAGCTTCGGGACAGCCTATGGCTACACCTTC
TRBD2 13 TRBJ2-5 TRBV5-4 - CASSRGLGETQYF TGTGCCAGCAGCAGGGGACTAGGGGAGACCCAGTACTTC
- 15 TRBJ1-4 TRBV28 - CASSLMQGLNEKLFF TGTGCCAGCAGTTTAATGCAGGGCCTTAATGAAAAACTGTTTTTT
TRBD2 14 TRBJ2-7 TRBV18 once CASSPSGSSYEQYF TGTGCCAGCTCACCTAGCGGGAGCTCCTACGAGCAGTACTTC
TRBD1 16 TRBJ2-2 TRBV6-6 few CASSSGTGAAIGELFF TGTGCCAGCAGCTCCGGGACAGGTGCCGCTATAGGGGAGCTGTTTTTT
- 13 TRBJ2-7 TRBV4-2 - CASSQQGSYEQYF TGTGCCAGCAGCCAACAGGGCTCCTACGAGCAGTACTTC
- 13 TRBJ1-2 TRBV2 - CASSEVGEYGYTF TGTGCCAGCAGTGAAGTCGGGGAGTATGGCTACACCTTC
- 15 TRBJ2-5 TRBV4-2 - CASSPQTGLEETQYF TGTGCCAGCAGCCCTCAGACGGGGTTAGAAGAGACCCAGTACTTC
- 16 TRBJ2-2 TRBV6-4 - CASSDTYRSNTGELFF TGTGCCAGCAGTGACACTTATAGATCGAACACCGGGGAGCTGTTTTTT
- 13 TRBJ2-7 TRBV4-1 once CASSQDPEYEQYF TGCGCCAGCAGCCAAGATCCAGAATATGAGCAGTACTTC
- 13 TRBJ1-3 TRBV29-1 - CSVTQGTGNTIYF TGCAGCGTTACTCAGGGGACTGGAAACACCATATATTTT
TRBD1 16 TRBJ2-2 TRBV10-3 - CAISEAGQGATGELFF TGTGCCATCAGTGAGGCGGGACAGGGGGCCACCGGGGAGCTATTTTTT
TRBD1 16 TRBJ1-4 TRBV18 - CASSPEVQGGTEKLFF TGTGCCAGCTCACCGGAGGTACAGGGGGGTACTGAAAAACTGTTTTTT
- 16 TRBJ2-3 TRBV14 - CASSQYRGSSLDTQYF TGTGCCAGCAGCCAGTACCGGGGGTCTAGTTTAGATACGCAGTATTTT
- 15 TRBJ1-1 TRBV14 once CASSPLRRGAAEAFF TGTGCCAGCAGCCCCCTTCGTCGGGGGGCCGCTGAAGCTTTCTTT
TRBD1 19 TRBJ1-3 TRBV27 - CASSFWGSGTGFRRNTIYF TGTGCCAGCAGTTTTTGGGGCTCCGGGACAGGGTTCAGGAGAAACACCATATATTTT
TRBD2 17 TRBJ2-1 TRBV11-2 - CASSSGTSGSSYNEQFF TGTGCCAGCAGCTCCGGGACTAGCGGCAGCTCCTACAATGAGCAGTTCTTC
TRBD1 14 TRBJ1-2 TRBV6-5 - CAIRIPGQRYGYTF TGTGCCATCCGAATCCCGGGACAGAGATATGGCTACACCTTC
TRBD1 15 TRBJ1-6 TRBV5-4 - CASRVGGAGNSPLHF TGTGCCAGCAGGGTAGGGGGCGCGGGGAATTCACCCCTCCACTTT